The source of this T cell receptor (beta chain) is a study of T cell responses to AZD1222 COVID-19 vaccine. General observations from the study: Two AZD1222 administrations were followed by greater Spike-specific TCR breadth and depth. Clonal diversity may have been underestimated in mostly white British donors. The repertoires were collected only after the peak T cell response.

The data were produced by immunoSEQ multiplex PCR, yet TCRdb's version contains in-frame clones alone and is incomplete. The data show roughly 110,000 clones, 88% seen once. Germline-derived CDR1 and CDR2 are SEHNR and FQNEAQ (reference sequence). This CDR3 is 13 amino acids long. The germline V and J ends were trimmed by 5 bases and 4 bases, with 11 bases remaining between them. On this clone: What it recognizes is unknown.

This specimen was peripheral blood, taken 28 days after the second AZD1222 dose. The genes are TRBV7-9 and TRBJ1-2; tentative D call: TRBD1 (5 bases). This sequence was found in an adult who received the AZD1222 COVID-19 vaccine. Here the CDR3 DNA reads TGTGCCAGCAGCCCCGGGACGGCCTATGGCTACACCTTC. Translation: CASSPGTAYGYTF.